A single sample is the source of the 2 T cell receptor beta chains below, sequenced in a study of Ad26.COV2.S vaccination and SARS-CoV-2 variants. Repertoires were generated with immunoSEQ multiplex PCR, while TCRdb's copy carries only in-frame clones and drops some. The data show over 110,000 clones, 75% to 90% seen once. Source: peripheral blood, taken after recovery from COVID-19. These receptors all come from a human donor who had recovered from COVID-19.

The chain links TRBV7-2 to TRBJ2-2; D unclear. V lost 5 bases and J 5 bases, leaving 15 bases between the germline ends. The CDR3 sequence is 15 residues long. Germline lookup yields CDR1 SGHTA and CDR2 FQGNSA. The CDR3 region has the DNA TGTGCCAGCAGCCCCCCCCGGACCTTAACCGGGGAGCTGTTTTTT. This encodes CASSPPRTLTGELFF. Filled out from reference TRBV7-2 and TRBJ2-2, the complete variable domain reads GAGVSQSPSNKVTEKGKDVELRCDPISGHTALYWYRQSLGQGLEFLIYFQGNSAPDKSGLPSDRFSAERTGGSVSTLTIQRTQQEDSAVYLCASSPPRTLTGELFFGEGSRLTVL.

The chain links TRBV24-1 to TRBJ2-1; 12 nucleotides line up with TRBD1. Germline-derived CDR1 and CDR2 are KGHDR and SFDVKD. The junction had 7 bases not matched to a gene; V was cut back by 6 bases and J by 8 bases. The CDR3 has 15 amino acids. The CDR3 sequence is CATSTPGTGGDEQFF. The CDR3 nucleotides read TGTGCCACCAGTACCCCCGGGACAGGGGGCGATGAGCAGTTCTTC.